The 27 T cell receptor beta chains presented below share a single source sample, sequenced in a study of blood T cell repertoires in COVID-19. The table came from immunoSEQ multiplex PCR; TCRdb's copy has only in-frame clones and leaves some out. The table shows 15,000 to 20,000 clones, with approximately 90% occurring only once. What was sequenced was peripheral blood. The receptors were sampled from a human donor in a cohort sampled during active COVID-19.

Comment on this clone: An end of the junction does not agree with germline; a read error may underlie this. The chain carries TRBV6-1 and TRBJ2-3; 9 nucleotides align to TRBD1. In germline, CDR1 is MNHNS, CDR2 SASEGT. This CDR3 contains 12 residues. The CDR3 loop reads CASSDRGDRADF. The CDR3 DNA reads TGTGCCAGCAGTGATCGCGGGGACAGGGCTGATTTT.

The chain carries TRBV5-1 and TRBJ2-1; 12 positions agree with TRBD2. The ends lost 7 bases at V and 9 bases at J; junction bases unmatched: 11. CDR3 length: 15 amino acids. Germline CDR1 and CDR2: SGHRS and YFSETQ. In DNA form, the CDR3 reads TGCGCCAGCTTCGCCACTAGCGGGGGGATTGGTGAGCAGTTCTTC. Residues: CASFATSGGIGEQFF.

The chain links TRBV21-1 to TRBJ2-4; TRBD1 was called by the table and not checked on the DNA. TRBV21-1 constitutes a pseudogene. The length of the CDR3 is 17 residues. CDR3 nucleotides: TGTGCCAGCAGCAAAGTAATTGAAGGGGCGGTCAAAAACATTCAGTACTTC. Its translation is CASSKVIEGAVKNIQYF.

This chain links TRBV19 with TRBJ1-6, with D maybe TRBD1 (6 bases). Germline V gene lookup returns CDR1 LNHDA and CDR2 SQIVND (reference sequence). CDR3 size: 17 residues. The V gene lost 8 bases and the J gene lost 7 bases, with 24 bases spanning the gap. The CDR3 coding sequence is TGTGCCAGTTCCTCGGCCCCCGGGACATCGGGGAATTCACCCCTCCACTTT. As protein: CASSSAPGTSGNSPLHF.

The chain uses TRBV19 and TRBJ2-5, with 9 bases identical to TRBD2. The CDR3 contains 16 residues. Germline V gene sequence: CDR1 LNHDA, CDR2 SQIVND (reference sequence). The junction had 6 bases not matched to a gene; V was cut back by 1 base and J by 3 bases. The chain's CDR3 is CASSIGAGGGEETQYF. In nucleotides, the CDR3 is TGTGCCAGTAGTATAGGAGCGGGGGGAGGTGAAGAGACCCAGTACTTC.

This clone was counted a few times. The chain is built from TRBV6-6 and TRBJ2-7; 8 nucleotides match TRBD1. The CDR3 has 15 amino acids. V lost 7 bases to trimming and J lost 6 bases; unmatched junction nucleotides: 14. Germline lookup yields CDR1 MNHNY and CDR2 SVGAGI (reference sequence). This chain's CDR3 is CASIPRTGYSAEQYF. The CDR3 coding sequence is TGTGCCAGCATCCCTCGGACAGGGTATTCGGCCGAGCAGTACTTC.

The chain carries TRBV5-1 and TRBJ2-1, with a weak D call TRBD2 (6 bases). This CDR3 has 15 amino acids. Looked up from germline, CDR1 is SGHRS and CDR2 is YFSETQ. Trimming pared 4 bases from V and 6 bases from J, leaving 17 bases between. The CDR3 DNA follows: TGCGCCAGCAGCCTGCTTAGCGGATCGTCCAATGAGCAGTTCTTC. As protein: CASSLLSGSSNEQFF.

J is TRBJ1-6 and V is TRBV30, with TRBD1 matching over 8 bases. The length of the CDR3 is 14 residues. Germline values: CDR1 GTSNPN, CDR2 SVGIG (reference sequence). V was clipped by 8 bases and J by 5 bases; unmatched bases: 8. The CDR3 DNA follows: TGTGCCGGACAGGGCACTTTTGATAATTCACCCCTCCACTTT. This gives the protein CAGQGTFDNSPLHF. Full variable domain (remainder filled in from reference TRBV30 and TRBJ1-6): SQTIHQWPATLVQPVGSPLSLECTVEGTSNPNLYWYRQAAGRGLQLLFYSVGIGQISSEVPQNLSASRPQDRQFILSSKKLLLSDSGFYLCAGQGTFDNSPLHFGNGTRLTVT.

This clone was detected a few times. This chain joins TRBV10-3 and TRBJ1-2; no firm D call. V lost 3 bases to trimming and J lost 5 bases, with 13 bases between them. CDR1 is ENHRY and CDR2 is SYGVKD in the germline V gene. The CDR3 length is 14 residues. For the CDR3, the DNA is TGTGCCATCAGTGAAAATCCGGGAAGGTATGGCTACACCTTC. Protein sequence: CAISENPGRYGYTF.

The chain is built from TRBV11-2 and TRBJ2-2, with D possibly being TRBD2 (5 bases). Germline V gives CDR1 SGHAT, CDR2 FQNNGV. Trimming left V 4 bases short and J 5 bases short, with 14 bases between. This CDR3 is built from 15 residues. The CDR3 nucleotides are TGTGCCAGCAGCTCCACCCGAACTAGTACCGGGGAGCTGTTTTTT. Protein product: CASSSTRTSTGELFF.

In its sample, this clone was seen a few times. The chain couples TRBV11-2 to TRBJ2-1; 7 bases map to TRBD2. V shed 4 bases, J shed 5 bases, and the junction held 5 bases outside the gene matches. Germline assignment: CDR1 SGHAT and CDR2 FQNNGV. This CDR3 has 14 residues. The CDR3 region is CASSSLRGDNEQFF. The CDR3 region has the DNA TGTGCCAGCAGCTCCCTCCGGGGGGACAATGAGCAGTTCTTC.

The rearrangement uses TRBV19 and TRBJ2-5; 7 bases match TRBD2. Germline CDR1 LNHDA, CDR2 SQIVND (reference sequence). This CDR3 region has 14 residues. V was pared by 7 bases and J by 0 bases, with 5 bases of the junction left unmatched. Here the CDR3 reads CASNSGLDQETQYF. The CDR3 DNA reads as TGTGCCAGTAACTCTGGACTAGACCAAGAGACCCAGTACTTC. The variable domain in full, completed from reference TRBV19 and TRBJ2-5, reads DGGITQSPKYLFRKEGQNVTLSCEQNLNHDAMYWYRQDPGQGLRLIYYSQIVNDFQKGDIAEGYSVSREKKESFPLTVTSAQKNPTAFYLCASNSGLDQETQYFGPGTRLLVL.

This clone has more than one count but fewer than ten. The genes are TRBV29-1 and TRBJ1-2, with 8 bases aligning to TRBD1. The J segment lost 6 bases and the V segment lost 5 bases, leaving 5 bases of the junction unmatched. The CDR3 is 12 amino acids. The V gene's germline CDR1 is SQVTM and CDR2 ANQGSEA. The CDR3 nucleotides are TGCAGCGTTAGGCAGGGGGCCGATGGCTACACCTTC. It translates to CSVRQGADGYTF.

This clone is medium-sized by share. The CDR3 DNA reads TGCGCCAGCAGCCAATCGGGACAGGGGACCTCACCCCTCCACTTT. Its protein is CASSQSGQGTSPLHF. The chain uses TRBV4-3 and TRBJ1-6; the match to TRBD1 covers 10 bases. Germline values: CDR1 LGHNA, CDR2 YSLEER. With V trimmed by 2 bases and J by 10 bases, 5 bases remained unmatched. CDR3 length equals 15 residues.

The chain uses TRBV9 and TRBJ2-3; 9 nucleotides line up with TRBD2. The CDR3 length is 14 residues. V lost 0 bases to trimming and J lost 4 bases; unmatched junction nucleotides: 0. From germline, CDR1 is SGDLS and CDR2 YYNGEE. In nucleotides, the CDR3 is TGTGCCAGCAGCGTAGGCGGGGGGGCAGATACGCAGTATTTT. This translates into CASSVGGGADTQYF.

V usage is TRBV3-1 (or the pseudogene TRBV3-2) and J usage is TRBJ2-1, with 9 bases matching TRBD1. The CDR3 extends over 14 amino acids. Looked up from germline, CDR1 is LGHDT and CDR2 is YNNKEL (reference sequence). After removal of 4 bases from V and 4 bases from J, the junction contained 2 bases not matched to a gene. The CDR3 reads CASSRGQGYNEQFF. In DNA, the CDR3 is TGTGCCAGCAGCCGGGGACAGGGATACAATGAGCAGTTCTTC.

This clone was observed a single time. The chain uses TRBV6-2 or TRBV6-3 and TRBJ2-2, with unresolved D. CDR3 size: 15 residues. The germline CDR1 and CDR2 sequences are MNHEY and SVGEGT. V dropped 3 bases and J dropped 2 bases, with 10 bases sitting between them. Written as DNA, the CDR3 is TGTGCCAGCAGTTATAGAACTTCCAACACCGGGGAGCTGTTTTTT. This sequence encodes CASSYRTSNTGELFF.

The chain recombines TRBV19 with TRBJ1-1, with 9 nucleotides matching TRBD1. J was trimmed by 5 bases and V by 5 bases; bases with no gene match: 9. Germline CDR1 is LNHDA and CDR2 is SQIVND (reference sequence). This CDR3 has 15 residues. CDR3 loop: CASSVYRGPRTEAFF. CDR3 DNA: TGTGCCAGTAGTGTATACAGGGGGCCGAGGACTGAAGCTTTCTTT.

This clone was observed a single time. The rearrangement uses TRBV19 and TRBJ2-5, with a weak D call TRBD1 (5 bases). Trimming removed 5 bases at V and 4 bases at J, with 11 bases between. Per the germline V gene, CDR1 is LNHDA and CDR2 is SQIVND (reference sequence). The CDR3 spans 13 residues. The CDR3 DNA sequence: TGTGCCAGTAGTCCGAACAGGCGAGAGACCCAGTACTTC. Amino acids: CASSPNRRETQYF.

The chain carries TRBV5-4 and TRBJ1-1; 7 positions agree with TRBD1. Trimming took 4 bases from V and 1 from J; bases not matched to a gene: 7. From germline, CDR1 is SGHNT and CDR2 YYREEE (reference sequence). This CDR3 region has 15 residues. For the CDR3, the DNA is TGTGCCAGCAGCCTGCAGGGGGTATCGAACACTGAAGCTTTCTTT. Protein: CASSLQGVSNTEAFF.

In nucleotides, the CDR3 is TGTGCCTGGAGTGTAGGCGTAGGGGGCCGTTTCCAAGAGACCCAGTACTTC. It encodes CAWSVGVGGRFQETQYF. This rearrangement joins TRBV30 to TRBJ2-5; TRBD1 aligns across 7 bases. Losses at the gene ends were 0 bases for V and 1 base for J; bases not matched to a gene: 11. Per germline, CDR1 GTSNPN and CDR2 SVGIG (reference sequence). The CDR3 spans 17 residues.

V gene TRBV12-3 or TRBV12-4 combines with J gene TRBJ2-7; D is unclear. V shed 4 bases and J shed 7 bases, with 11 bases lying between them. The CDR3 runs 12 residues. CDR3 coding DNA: TGTGCCAGCAGTTGGAGTTTTGTAGAGCAGTACTTC. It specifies CASSWSFVEQYF.

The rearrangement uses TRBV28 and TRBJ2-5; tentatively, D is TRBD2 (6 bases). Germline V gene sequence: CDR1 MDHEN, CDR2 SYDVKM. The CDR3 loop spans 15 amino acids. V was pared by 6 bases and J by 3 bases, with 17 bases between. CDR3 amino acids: CASRTTGLKKETQYF. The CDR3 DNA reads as TGTGCCAGCAGAACTACGGGACTTAAAAAAGAGACCCAGTACTTC.

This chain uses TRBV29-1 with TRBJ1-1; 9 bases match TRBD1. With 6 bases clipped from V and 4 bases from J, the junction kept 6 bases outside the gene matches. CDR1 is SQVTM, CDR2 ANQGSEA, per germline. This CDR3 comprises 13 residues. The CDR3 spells CSVGQGMGTEAFF. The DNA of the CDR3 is TGCAGCGTCGGACAGGGGATGGGCACTGAAGCTTTCTTT.

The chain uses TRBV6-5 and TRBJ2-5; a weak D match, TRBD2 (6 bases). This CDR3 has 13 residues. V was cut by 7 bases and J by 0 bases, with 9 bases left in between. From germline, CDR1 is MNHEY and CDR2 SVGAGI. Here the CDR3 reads CASNRGYQETQYF. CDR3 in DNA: TGTGCCAGCAATCGGGGGTACCAAGAGACCCAGTACTTC.

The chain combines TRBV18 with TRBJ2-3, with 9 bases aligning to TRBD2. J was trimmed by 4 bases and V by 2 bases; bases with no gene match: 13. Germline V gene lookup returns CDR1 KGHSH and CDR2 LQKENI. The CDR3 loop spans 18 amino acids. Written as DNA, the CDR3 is TGTGCCAGCTCACCAGAACTGGTTGGTAGCGGGGGATCAGATACGCAGTATTTT. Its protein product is CASSPELVGSGGSDTQYF.

The CDR3: CASSLAWAGTYGYTF. For the CDR3, the DNA is TGTGCCAGCAGCTTAGCTTGGGCAGGGACATATGGCTACACCTTC. This chain joins TRBV7-2 and TRBJ1-2; perhaps TRBD1 as D (6 bases). Germline CDR1 reads SGHTA; CDR2 reads FQGNSA. CDR3 length equals 15 residues. Trimming left V 0 bases short and J 5 bases short, with 13 bases between.